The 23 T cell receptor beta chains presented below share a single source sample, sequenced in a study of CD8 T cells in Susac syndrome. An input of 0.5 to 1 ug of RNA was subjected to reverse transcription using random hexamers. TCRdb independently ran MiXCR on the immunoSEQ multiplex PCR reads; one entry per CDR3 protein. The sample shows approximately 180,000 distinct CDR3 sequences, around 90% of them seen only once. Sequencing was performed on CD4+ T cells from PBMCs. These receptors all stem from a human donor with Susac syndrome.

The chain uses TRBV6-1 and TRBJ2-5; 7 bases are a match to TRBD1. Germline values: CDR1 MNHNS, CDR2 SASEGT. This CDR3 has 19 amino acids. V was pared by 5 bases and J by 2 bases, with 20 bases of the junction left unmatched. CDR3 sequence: CASSPHATKTGKTQETQYF. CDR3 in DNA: TGTGCCAGCAGTCCCCACGCAACGAAGACAGGGAAAACACAAGAGACCCAGTACTTC.

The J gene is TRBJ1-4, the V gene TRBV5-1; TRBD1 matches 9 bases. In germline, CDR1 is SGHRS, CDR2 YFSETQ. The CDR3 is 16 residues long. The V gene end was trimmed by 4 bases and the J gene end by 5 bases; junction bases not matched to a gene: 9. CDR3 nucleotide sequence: TGCGCCAGCAGCCCTTCCGCCGGGACAGGGAATGAAAAACTGTTTTTT. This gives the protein CASSPSAGTGNEKLFF.

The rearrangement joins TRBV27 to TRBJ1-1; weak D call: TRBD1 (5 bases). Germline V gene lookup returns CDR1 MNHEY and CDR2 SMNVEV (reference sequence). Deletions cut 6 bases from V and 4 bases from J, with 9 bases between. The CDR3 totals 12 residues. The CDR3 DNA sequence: TGTGCCAGCAGGGGGACGGGCACTGAAGCTTTCTTT. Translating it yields CASRGTGTEAFF.

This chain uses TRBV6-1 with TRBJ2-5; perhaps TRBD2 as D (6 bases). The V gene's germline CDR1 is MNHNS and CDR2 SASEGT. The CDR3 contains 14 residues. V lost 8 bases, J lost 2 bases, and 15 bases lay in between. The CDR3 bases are TGTGCCAGCGGCGTGGGGGGATCACAAGAGACCCAGTACTTC. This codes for CASGVGGSQETQYF.

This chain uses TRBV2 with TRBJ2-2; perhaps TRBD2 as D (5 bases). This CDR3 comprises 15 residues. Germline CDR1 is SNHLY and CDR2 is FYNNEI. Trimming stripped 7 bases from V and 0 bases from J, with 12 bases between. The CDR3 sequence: CASMRDYPNTGELFF. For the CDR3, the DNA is TGTGCCAGCATGAGAGACTACCCGAACACCGGGGAGCTGTTTTTT.

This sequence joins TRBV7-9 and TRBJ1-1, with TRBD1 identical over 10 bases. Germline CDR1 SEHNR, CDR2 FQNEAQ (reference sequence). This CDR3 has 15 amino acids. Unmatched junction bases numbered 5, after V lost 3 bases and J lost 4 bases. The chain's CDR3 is CASSFGQGVATEAFF. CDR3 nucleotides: TGTGCCAGCAGCTTCGGACAGGGGGTGGCCACTGAAGCTTTCTTT.

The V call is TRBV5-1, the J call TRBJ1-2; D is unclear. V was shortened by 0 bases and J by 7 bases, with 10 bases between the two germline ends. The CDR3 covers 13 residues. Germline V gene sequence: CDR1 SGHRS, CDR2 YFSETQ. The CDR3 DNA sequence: TGCGCCAGCAGCTTGGTGGAGGCGGGTGGCTACACCTTC. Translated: CASSLVEAGGYTF.

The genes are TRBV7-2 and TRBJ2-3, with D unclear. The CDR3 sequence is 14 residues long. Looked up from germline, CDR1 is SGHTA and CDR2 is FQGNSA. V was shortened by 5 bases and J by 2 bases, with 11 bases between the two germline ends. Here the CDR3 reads CASSRPIFTDTQYF. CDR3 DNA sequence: TGTGCCAGCAGCAGACCCATCTTCACAGATACGCAGTATTTT.

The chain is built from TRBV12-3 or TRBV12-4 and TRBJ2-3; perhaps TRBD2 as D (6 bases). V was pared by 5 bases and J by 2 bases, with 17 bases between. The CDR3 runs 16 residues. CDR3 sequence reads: CASSPGLHPTTDTQYF. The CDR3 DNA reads TGTGCCAGCAGTCCGGGACTTCATCCGACCACAGATACGCAGTATTTT.

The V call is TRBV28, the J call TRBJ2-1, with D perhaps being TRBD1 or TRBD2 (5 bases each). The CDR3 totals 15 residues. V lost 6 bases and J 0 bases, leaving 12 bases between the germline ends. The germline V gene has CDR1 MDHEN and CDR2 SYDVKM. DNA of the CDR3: TGTGCCAGCAGGGGGACCGGCAGCTCCTACAATGAGCAGTTCTTC. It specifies CASRGTGSSYNEQFF.

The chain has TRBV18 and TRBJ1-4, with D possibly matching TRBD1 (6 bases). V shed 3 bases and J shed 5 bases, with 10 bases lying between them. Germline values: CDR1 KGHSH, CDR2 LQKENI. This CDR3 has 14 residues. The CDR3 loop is CASSPGQPNEKLFF. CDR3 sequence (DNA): TGTGCCAGCTCACCCGGACAGCCGAATGAAAAACTGTTTTTT. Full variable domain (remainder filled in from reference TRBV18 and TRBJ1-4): NAGVMQNPRHLVRRRGQEARLRCSPMKGHSHVYWYRQLPEEGLKFMVYLQKENIIDESGMPKERFSAEFPKEGPSILRIQQVVRGDSAAYFCASSPGQPNEKLFFGSGTQLSVL.

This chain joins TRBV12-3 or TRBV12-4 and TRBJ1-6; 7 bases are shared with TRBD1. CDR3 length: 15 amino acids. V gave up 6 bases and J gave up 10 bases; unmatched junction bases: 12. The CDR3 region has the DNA TGTGCCAGCAGCGCCCGGGGACAGCCATTATCACCCCTCCACTTT. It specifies CASSARGQPLSPLHF.

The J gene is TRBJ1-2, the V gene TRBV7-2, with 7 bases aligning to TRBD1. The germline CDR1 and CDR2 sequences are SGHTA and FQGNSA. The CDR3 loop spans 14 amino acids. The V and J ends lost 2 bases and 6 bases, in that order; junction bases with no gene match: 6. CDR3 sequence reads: CASSLPQQGNGYTF. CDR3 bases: TGTGCCAGCAGCTTACCTCAACAGGGGAATGGCTACACCTTC.

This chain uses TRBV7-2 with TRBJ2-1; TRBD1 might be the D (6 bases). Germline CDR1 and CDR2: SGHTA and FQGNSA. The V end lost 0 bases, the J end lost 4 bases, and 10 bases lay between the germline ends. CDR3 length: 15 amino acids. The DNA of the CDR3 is TGTGCCAGCAGCTTAGCGGGGGCCAATTACAATGAGCAGTTCTTC. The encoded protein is CASSLAGANYNEQFF.

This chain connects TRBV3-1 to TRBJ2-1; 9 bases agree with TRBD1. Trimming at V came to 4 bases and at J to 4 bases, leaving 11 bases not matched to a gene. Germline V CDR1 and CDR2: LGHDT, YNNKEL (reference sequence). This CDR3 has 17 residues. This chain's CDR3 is CASSLFLTGGEYNEQFF. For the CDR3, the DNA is TGTGCCAGCAGCCTGTTCCTTACAGGGGGCGAATACAATGAGCAGTTCTTC.

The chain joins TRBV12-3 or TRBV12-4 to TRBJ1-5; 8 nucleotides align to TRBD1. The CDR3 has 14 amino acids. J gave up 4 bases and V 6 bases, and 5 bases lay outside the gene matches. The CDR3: CASSYRTGNQPQHF. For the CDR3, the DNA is TGTGCCAGCAGCTACCGGACAGGGAATCAGCCCCAGCATTTT.

As DNA, the CDR3 is TGTGCCAGCAGTCAGCTGGGGCTTTCTACCTACGAGCAGTACTTC. This gives the protein CASSQLGLSTYEQYF. The V and J genes are TRBV5-6 and TRBJ2-7; tentative D call: TRBD1 (5 bases). The CDR3 totals 15 residues. The germline V and J ends were trimmed by 5 bases and 2 bases, with 17 bases remaining between them. Germline CDR1 and CDR2: SGHDT and YYEEEE.

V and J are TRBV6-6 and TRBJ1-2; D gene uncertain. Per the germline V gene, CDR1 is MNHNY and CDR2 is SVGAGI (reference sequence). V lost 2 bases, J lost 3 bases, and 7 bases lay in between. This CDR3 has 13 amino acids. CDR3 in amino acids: CASSYEGHYGYTF. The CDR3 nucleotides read TGTGCCAGCAGTTACGAAGGGCACTATGGCTACACCTTC.

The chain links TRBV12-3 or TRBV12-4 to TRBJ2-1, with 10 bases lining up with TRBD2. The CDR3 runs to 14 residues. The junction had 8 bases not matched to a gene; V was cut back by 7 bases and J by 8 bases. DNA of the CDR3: TGTGCCAGCATGAGGCTAGCGGGGGCGGATGAGCAGTTCTTC. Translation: CASMRLAGADEQFF.

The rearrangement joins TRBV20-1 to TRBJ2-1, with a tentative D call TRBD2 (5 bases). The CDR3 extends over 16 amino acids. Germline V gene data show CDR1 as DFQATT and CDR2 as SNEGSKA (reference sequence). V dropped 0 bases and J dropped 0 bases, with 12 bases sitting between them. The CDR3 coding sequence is TGCAGTGCTAGAGACTTGGGCGGGCTCTCCTACAATGAGCAGTTCTTC. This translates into CSARDLGGLSYNEQFF.

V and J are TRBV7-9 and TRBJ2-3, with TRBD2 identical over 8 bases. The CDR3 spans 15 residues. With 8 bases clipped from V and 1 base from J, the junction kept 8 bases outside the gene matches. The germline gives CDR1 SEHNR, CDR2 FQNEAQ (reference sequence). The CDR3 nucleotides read TGTGCCAGCCCCGGTAGCGGGGTTGGCACAGATACGCAGTATTTT. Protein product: CASPGSGVGTDTQYF.

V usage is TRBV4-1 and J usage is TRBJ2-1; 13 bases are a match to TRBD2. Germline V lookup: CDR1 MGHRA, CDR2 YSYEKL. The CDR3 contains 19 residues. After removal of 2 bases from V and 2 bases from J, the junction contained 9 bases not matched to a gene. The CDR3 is CASSQPGTSGNIAYNEQFF. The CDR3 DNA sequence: TGCGCCAGCAGCCAACCCGGGACTAGCGGGAATATCGCCTACAATGAGCAGTTCTTC.

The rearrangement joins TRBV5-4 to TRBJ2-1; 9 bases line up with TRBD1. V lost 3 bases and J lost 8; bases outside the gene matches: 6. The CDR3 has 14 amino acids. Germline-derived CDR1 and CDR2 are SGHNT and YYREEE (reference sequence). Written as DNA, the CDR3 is TGTGCCAGCAGCTCAAGGACAGGGGAAGATGAGCAGTTCTTC. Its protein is CASSSRTGEDEQFF.